Below, one TCR beta chain is given with its context. A few counts support this clone. Its cognate antigen has yet to be identified. No base qualities exist here, and no much larger clone lies one base off it. These data come from a study of T cell responses to AZD1222 COVID-19 vaccine (dated by TCRdb to the early 2020s). Broadly, across the study: AZD1222 recipients whose second dose came at about 4 weeks and those whose second dose came at about 12 weeks were combined into one group, since spike-specific TCR depth and breadth did not differ between the two schedules. TCR sequencing covered 233 trial participants: roughly 200 given two doses of AZD1222 and about 26 given two doses of MenACWY control vaccine. Trial participants were enrolled into age subgroups of 18-55, 56-69 and 70-plus years, which contained 148, 28 and 57 TCR-sequenced participants, respectively. Broader findings and caveats from the paper: Because no day 14 peak-response samples were available, repertoires were characterized only after the peak T cell response. The vaccine-associated CD4 TCRs covered the entire spike protein, and the dominant responses fell in regions 160-218 and 743-854. Conclusions about previously exposed vaccinees are limited, since just five to seven AZD1222 recipients were seropositive for SARS-CoV-2 at baseline. Spike-specific TCR breadth and depth rose significantly after two AZD1222 doses compared with day 0 and with MenACWY recipients. The 56-69-year group was small, and its depth increase did not reach significance, likely because of low power. Reportedly, almost half of the unique spike-specific TCRs recognized epitopes lying outside the regions that are mutated in the B.1.351 and B.1.1.7 variants. Participants were mostly white British, with more females than males. The authors suggested clonal diversity may have been underestimated.

The CDR3 regions of human TCRbeta chains were subjected to immunosequencing. The authors' analysis ran thus. Repertoire TCRs were matched against a reference library of SARS-CoV-2-specific TCRs generated with the MIRA antigen-specificity platform. Breadth was defined as the fraction of unique TCRs that were SARS-CoV-2-associated, and depth was defined as the fraction of total T cells that were SARS-CoV-2-associated. Using the MIRA data, every spike-specific TCR was mapped to the spike region that the TCR reacted to and assigned to either a CD4 or a CD8 class. Log10-transformed breadth and depth values were compared by one-way ANOVA with Sidak's multiple comparisons tests. This is the immuneACCESS table as TCRdb keeps it, with only in-frame sequences that have V and J called. A part of the clones is gone; compared with another copy, unresolved V genes explain less than half, and the rest is unexplained. The V and J calls and the clone size are those of that table, but D and trimming were determined from the DNA. The sample contains 75,000 to 95,000 clones, about 88% of them found a single time. Of the sample, about 13% is held by the ten largest clones.

Read against the paper, the sample's time point label means: baseline before first vaccination. Vaccinee samples were obtained from the UK trials COV001 and COV002, which included a single-blind randomized controlled phase 2/3 trial of AZD1222 (ChAdOx1 nCoV-19) in healthy adults. For TCRbeta chain sequencing, PBMC samples from trial participants were taken at day 0 and at day 28 after the second dose. Inclusive of the bounding cysteine and phenylalanine, the CDR3 is 16 residues long. Just CDR3 DNA is preserved here, 48 bases in frame from base 1. The V and J ends are trimmed by 2 bases and 0 bases, leaving 10 bases between them. CDR1 and CDR2 were assigned from the germline V gene as MGHRA and YSYEKL.

Here the sequenced sample was peripheral blood, taken on day 0 of AZD1222 vaccination. This receptor was identified in an adult in good health. The rearrangement combines TRBV4-1 with TRBJ2-2; no D gene can be assigned with confidence. CDR3 region: CASSQFNSANTGELFF. The DNA reads as follows: TGCGCCAGCAGCCAATTTAACTCCGCGAACACCGGGGAGCTGTTTTTT.